What follows is one T cell receptor beta chain and its context. The data were taken from a study of blood T cell repertoires in COVID-19. About the study: Some COVID-19 samples were acute and others convalescent; all came from the United States, Italy and Spain.

V lost 2 bases and J 2 bases, leaving 12 bases between the germline ends. The CDR3 sequence is 16 residues long. CDR1 and CDR2 from the germline V gene are MNHNS and SASEGT. In the original processing: For nucleated cells, counts were estimated from reference gene primer amplification. Method: immunoSEQ multiplex PCR; TCRdb's copy keeps in-frame clones and lacks some. That table is the source of V, J and clone size, and D and trimming were worked out from the DNA. This sample carries fewer than 300,000 clones, roughly 77% of them seen once, and the ten largest clones take 2.5% to 4%. The V and J genes are TRBV6-1 and TRBJ2-2; weak D call: TRBD2 (6 bases). Specimen: peripheral blood. The TCR comes from a woman older than 75 with acute or convalescent COVID-19. The CDR3 DNA reads as TGTGCCAGCAGTGAATGGGCGGGATCCAACACCGGGGAGCTGTTTTTT. Amino acid sequence: CASSEWAGSNTGELFF.